The 9 T cell receptor beta chains listed next were all sequenced from one sample in a study of cytomegalovirus exposure and HLA in healthy donors. The study ran its PCR with 60 Vbeta and 13 Jbeta primers. The method was immunoSEQ multiplex PCR; TCRdb's version includes in-frame clones alone and lacks a portion of them. Of roughly 120,000 clones in the sample, 65% to 90% were seen once. The sample consisted of PBMCs. Every receptor here comes from a woman between 25 and 40 years old in good health and CMV-seronegative.

The CDR3 sequence is CASTLLAGGHYEQYF. CDR3 in DNA: TGTGCCAGCACCCTATTAGCGGGGGGGCACTACGAGCAGTACTTC. This sequence joins TRBV28 and TRBJ2-7; 11 bases are shared with TRBD2. This CDR3 region has 15 residues. V was pared by 7 bases and J by 3 bases, with 8 bases of the junction left unmatched. The germline V gene has CDR1 MDHEN and CDR2 SYDVKM.

The rearrangement joins TRBV29-1 to TRBJ2-2, with TRBD2 matching 10 bases. Germline V gene lookup returns CDR1 SQVTM and CDR2 ANQGSEA. The V and J ends lost 5 bases and 6 bases, in that order; junction bases with no gene match: 6. This CDR3 region has 14 residues. The CDR3 region is CSVSSGSQAGELFF. The CDR3 DNA follows: TGCAGCGTTTCTAGCGGGAGTCAGGCCGGGGAGCTGTTTTTT.

The chain recombines TRBV11-1 with TRBJ2-1; TRBD1 matches at 7 bases. Germline lookup yields CDR1 SGHAT and CDR2 FQDESV (reference sequence). The CDR3 sequence is 14 residues long. J gave up 10 bases and V 5 bases, and 11 bases lay outside the gene matches. This chain's CDR3 is CASSPGTDLGEQFF. The CDR3 DNA sequence: TGTGCCAGCAGCCCCGGGACAGATTTAGGGGAGCAGTTCTTC.

This chain joins TRBV28 and TRBJ1-1; 7 bases agree with TRBD1. The CDR3 has 13 amino acids. CDR1 and CDR2 from the germline V gene are MDHEN and SYDVKM. V gave up 4 bases and J gave up 2 bases; unmatched junction bases: 1. The CDR3 protein is CASSYRGNTEAFF. CDR3 DNA sequence: TGTGCCAGCAGTTACAGGGGTAACACTGAAGCTTTCTTT.

CDR3 in amino acids: CASSLDGGDTDTQYF. CDR3 DNA sequence: TGCGCCAGCAGCCTGGATGGGGGGGACACAGATACGCAGTATTTT. The chain links TRBV5-1 to TRBJ2-3, with 7 bases fitting TRBD2. This CDR3 has 15 amino acids. Germline trimming cut 4 bases from V and 2 bases from J; bases unmatched to any gene: 7. CDR1 SGHRS and CDR2 YFSETQ come from the germline V gene. The variable domain in full, with the rest retrieved from reference TRBV5-1 and TRBJ2-3, is KAGVTQTPRYLIKTRGQQVTLSCSPISGHRSVSWYQQTPGQGLQFLFEYFSETQRNKGNFPGRFSGRQFSNSRSEMNVSTLELGDSALYLCASSLDGGDTDTQYFGPGTRLTVL.

The DNA for the CDR3 is TGTGCCAGCGCCCGTCAGGCGGGAGCATCCAATGAGCAGTTCTTC. Translated, it gives CASARQAGASNEQFF. The rearrangement joins TRBV16 to TRBJ2-1, with 7 bases that match TRBD2. The CDR3 has 15 amino acids. Trimming cost V 8 bases and J 6 bases; bases outside gene matches: 13. Germline CDR1 KGHSY, CDR2 FQNENV.

The V and J genes are TRBV27 and TRBJ2-7; 8 bases match TRBD1. This CDR3 is built from 13 residues. CDR1 and CDR2 (germline): MNHEY, SMNVEV (reference sequence). V dropped 8 bases and J dropped 6; count of bases not matched to a gene: 9. This CDR3 reads CASYRDRSCEQYF. The CDR3 DNA sequence: TGTGCCAGCTATCGGGACAGGTCGTGCGAGCAGTACTTC.

This sequence joins TRBV29-1 and TRBJ1-1; TRBD1 is a possible D gene (5 bases). Germline V gives CDR1 SQVTM, CDR2 ANQGSEA. CDR3 size: 14 residues. The V and J ends lost 6 bases and 7 bases respectively, with 21 bases between them. The CDR3 bases are TGCAGCGTCACTATTTTGGGGGGTGGCCGTGAAGCTTTCTTT. The encoded protein is CSVTILGGGREAFF.

For this clone: A read error may produce the germline difference seen at one junction end. The V gene is TRBV19, the J gene TRBJ1-2; TRBD1 matches 9 bases. The germline V gene encodes CDR1 LNHDA and CDR2 SQIVND (reference sequence). The CDR3 is 15 amino acids. The CDR3 DNA reads as TGTGCCAGTACCGGGACAGGGATTCCCAACTATGGCCACACCTTC. Encoded protein: CASTGTGIPNYGHTF.